This T cell receptor beta chain was found in a study of T cell responses to AZD1222 COVID-19 vaccine. V lost 5 bases and J lost 7, with 20 bases in between. In germline, CDR1 is SGHAT, CDR2 FQNNGV. CDR3 length: 15 amino acids. Study-wide results and limits: Spike was spanned by vaccine-associated CD4 TCRs, which were dominant at 160-218 and 743-854. Donors were mostly white British, more females; clonal diversity possibly underestimated. After two AZD1222 doses, spike-specific TCR breadth and depth rose versus day 0.

In the case of this clone: Its antigen is unidentified.

Pooling covered second doses at about 4 or about 12 weeks. Here immunoSEQ multiplex PCR was the method, and the copy in TCRdb shows in-frame clones only, minus some. Of approximately 130,000 clones listed, about nine tenths are singletons. The sample consisted of peripheral blood, taken 28 days after the second AZD1222 dose. V is TRBV11-2 and J is TRBJ1-2; tentative D call: TRBD1 (6 bases). This TCR derives from an adult who received the AZD1222 COVID-19 vaccine. The CDR3 loop reads CASSPGVGGAVGYTF. The CDR3 region has the DNA TGTGCCAGCAGCCCTGGTGTGGGGGGGGCGGTTGGCTACACCTTC.